The clone carrying this TCR beta chain has only a few counts. The patients had localized lung adenocarcinoma, a non-small cell subtype. This sample is part of a study of CD4 and CD8 cells across lung adenocarcinoma regions. TCRdb re-called the PCR reads through MiXCR, storing one row per CDR3 protein. The table has tens of thousands of distinct CDR3 sequences, 52% seen once; the top ten hold about 21%. The CDR3 spans 13 residues. V was cut by 3 bases and J by 10 bases, with 13 bases left in between. The germline CDR1 and CDR2 sequences are WSHSY and SAAADI. The origin of this receptor is a male donor with lung adenocarcinoma. The CD4 and CD8 labels of this study may be unreliable. V is TRBV10-2 and J is TRBJ2-1; the D is unclear. Sequencing was done on a sample of CD4+ T cells from the center of a lung tumor. CDR3 coding DNA: TGCGCCAGCAGTGAAACACCTCCCCCCGAGCAGTTCTTC. It codes for CASSETPPPEQFF.